Here is one TCR beta chain with its context. The antigen is not known. The data are from a study of shared clonotypes between healthy human individuals. Study as a whole: The cohort comprised a couple of women and a few men. Their ages spanned 18 to 49 years. Study-level findings and limits: What limited the represented genetic and exposure-history diversity was the small number of donors.

The CDR3 is made up of 17 amino acids. V lost 0 bases and J lost 2; bases outside the gene matches: 8. The healthy adult donors were HIV-negative and reported no recent acute infections or vaccinations. Every subset had its genomic DNA shared out evenly among several immunoSEQ plates. This table comes from immunoSEQ multiplex PCR, and its TCRdb copy is limited to in-frame clones, with some not included. The sample lists about 490,000 clones, about 85% occurring once. The chain is built from TRBV5-3 and TRBJ2-3; 8 nucleotides agree with TRBD1. TRBV5-3 is an open reading frame, and its role is uncertain. Sequenced sample: PBMCs. The sequence was collected from a woman in her forties in good health. Some clones in this sample may be carry-over from other donors' samples. This CDR3 is CARSLGQQGGVTDTQYF. CDR3 in DNA: TGTGCCAGAAGCTTGGGACAACAGGGGGGAGTCACAGATACGCAGTATTTT.